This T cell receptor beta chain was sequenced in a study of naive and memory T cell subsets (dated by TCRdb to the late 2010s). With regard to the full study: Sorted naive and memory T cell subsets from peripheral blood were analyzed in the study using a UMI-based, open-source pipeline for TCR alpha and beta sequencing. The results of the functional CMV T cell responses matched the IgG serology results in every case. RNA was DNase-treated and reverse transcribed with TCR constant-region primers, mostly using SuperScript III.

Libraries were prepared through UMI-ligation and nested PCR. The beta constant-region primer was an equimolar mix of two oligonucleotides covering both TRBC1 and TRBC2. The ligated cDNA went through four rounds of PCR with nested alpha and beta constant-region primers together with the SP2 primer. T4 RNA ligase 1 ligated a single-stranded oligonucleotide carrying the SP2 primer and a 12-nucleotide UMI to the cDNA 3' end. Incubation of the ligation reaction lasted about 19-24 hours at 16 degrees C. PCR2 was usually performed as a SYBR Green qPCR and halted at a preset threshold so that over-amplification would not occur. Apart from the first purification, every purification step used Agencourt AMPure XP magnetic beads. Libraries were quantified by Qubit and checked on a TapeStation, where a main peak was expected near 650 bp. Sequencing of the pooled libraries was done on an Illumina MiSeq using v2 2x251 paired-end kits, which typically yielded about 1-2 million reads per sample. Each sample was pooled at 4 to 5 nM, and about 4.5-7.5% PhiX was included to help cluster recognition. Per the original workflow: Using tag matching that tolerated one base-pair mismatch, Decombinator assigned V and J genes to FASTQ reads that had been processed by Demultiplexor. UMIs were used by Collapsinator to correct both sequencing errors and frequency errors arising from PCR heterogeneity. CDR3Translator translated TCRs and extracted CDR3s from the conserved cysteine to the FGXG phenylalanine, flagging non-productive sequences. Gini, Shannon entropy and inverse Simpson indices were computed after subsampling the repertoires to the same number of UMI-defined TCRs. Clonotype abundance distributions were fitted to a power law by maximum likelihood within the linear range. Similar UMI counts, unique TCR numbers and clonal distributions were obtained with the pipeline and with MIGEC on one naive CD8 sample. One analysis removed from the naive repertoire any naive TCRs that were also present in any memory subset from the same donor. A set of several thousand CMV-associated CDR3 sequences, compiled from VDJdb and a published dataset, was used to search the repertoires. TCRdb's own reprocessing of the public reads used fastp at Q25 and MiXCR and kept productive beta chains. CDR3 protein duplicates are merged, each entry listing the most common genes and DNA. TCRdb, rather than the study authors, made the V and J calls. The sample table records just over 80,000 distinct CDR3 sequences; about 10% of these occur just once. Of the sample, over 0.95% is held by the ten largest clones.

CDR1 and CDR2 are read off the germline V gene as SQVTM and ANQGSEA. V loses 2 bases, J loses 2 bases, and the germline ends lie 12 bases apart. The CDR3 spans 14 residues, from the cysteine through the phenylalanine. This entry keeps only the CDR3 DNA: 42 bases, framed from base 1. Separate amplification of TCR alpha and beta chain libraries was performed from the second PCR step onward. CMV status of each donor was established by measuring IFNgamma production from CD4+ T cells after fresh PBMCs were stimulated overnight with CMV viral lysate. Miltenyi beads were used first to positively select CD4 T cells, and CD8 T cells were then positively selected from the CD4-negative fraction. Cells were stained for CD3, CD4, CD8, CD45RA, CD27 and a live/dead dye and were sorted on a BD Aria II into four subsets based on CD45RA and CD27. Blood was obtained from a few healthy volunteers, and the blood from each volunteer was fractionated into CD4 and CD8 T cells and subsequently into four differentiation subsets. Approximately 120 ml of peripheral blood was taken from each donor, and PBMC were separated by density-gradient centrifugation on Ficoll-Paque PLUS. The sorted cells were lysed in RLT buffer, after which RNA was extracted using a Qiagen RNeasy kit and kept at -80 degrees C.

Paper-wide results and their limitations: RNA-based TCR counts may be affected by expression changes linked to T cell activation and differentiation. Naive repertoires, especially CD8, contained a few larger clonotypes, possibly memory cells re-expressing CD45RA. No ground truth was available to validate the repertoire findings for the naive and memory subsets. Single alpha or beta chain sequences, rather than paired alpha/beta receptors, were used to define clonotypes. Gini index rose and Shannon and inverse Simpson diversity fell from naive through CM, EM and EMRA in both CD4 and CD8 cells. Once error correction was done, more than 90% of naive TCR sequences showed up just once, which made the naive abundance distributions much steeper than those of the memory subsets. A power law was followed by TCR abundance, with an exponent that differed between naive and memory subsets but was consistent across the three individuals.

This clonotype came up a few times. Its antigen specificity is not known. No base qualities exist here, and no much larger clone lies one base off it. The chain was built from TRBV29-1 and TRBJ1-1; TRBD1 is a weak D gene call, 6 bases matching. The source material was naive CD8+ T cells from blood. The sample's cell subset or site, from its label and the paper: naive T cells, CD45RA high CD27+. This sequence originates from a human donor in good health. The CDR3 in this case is CSVELGGPNTEAFF. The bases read TGCAGCGTTGAATTGGGGGGCCCTAACACTGAAGCTTTCTTT.